The 14 T cell receptor beta chains presented below share a single source sample, sequenced in a study of cytomegalovirus exposure and HLA in healthy donors. PCR amplification relied on 60 Vbeta primers (plus 13 Jbeta primers). TCRdb's table, derived via immunoSEQ multiplex PCR, lists solely in-frame clones and lacks some. The sample yields over 150,000 clones, about 75% seen once. Input material: PBMCs. These receptors were collected from a man younger than 35 in good health and CMV-seronegative.

The chain recombines TRBV7-6 with TRBJ2-3, with 14 bases lining up with TRBD2. V shed 10 bases and J 3 bases; nucleotides not matched to a gene: 12. Per the germline V gene, CDR1 is SGHVS and CDR2 is FNYEAQ. This CDR3 comprises 17 residues. The CDR3 loop reads CATGTSGSGDGTDTQYF. The CDR3 nucleotides read TGTGCCACAGGGACTAGCGGGAGTGGGGACGGGACAGATACGCAGTATTTT.

J is TRBJ2-7 and V is TRBV10-2, with 11 bases matching TRBD2. Germline V lookup: CDR1 WSHSY, CDR2 SAAADI. The CDR3 contains 15 residues. The J segment lost 2 bases and the V segment lost 6 bases, leaving 6 bases of the junction unmatched. CDR3 loop: CASRIAGGAPYEQYF. CDR3 nucleotide sequence: TGCGCCAGCAGGATAGCGGGAGGGGCCCCCTACGAGCAGTACTTC.

The sample holds a few counts of this clone. The genes are TRBV4-3 and TRBJ2-2, with no clear D. There are 18 residues in the CDR3. V was clipped by 0 bases and J by 4 bases, with 18 bases between them. Per the germline V gene, CDR1 is LGHNA and CDR2 is YSLEER. CDR3 residues: CASSQDRPGTELTGELFF. The CDR3 DNA reads TGCGCCAGCAGCCAAGATCGACCCGGTACGGAGCTCACCGGGGAGCTGTTTTTT.

The chain combines TRBV7-9 with TRBJ2-7; TRBD1 agrees at 9 bases. V was pared by 2 bases and J by 5 bases, with 4 bases of the junction left unmatched. This CDR3 contains 14 residues. CDR1 is SEHNR, CDR2 FQNEAQ, per germline (reference sequence). The CDR3 sequence is CASSLKGQGHEQYF. The CDR3 nucleotides read TGTGCCAGCAGCTTAAAGGGACAGGGCCACGAGCAGTACTTC.

This chain connects TRBV7-9 to TRBJ1-5; D is ambiguous. The CDR3 runs 13 residues. V was clipped by 1 base and J by 6 bases, with 7 bases between them. In germline, CDR1 is SEHNR, CDR2 FQNEAQ (reference sequence). The CDR3 nucleotides are TGTGCCAGCAGCTTAGTGCGGGGTCAGCCCCAGCATTTT. The encoded protein is CASSLVRGQPQHF.

There are a few counts of this clone. J is TRBJ2-3 and V is TRBV6-4, with TRBD2 matching 12 bases. The CDR3 covers 18 residues. With 5 bases clipped from V and 4 bases from J, the junction kept 13 bases outside the gene matches. Germline assignment: CDR1 MRHNA and CDR2 SNTAGT. The CDR3 DNA reads TGTGCCAGCAGTACCCCCCTAGCGGGAGGGCGAGGGGCAGATACGCAGTATTTT. Translating gives CASSTPLAGGRGADTQYF.

This chain links TRBV4-1 with TRBJ2-7; D gene unclear. The germline CDR1 and CDR2 sequences are MGHRA and YSYEKL. The CDR3 totals 13 residues. V was pared by 0 bases and J by 3 bases, with 6 bases between. The CDR3 reads CASSQEGHYEQYF. The CDR3 DNA reads TGCGCCAGCAGCCAAGAGGGCCACTACGAGCAGTACTTC.

The V gene is TRBV7-2, the J gene TRBJ2-3, with D uncertain. There are 14 residues in the CDR3. Germline CDR1 is SGHTA and CDR2 is FQGNSA. V was trimmed by 1 base and J by 0 bases, leaving 5 bases between them. The CDR3 nucleotides read TGTGCCAGCAGCTTAGGGCCCAGCACAGATACGCAGTATTTT. Residues: CASSLGPSTDTQYF.

The CDR3 protein is CASSFGQGASGELFF. The CDR3 DNA reads TGTGCCAGCAGCTTTGGGCAGGGGGCTTCGGGGGAGCTGTTTTTT. This chain joins TRBV7-2 and TRBJ2-2; TRBD1 matches at 8 bases. The CDR3 covers 15 residues. Germline CDR1 SGHTA, CDR2 FQGNSA. J lost 8 bases, V lost 3 bases, and 8 bases had no gene match.

The CDR3, as DNA: TGTGCCAGCAGCTCTAAAGGGGGGGGGACTCTAGGGGGGAACACTGAAGCTTTCTTT. Translated: CASSSKGGGTLGGNTEAFF. The V and J genes are TRBV27 and TRBJ1-1; maybe TRBD1 (6 bases). Trimming stripped 6 bases from V and 1 base from J, with 27 bases between. This CDR3 region has 19 residues. Per the germline V gene, CDR1 is MNHEY and CDR2 is SMNVEV (reference sequence).

The J gene is TRBJ2-7, the V gene TRBV5-4; perhaps TRBD2 as D (5 bases). The CDR3 spans 12 residues. V gave up 0 bases and J gave up 6 bases, with 7 bases separating them. Germline CDR1 SGHNT, CDR2 YYREEE (reference sequence). The CDR3 DNA reads TGTGCCAGCAGCTTGGGGCGGGTCGAGCAGTACTTC. Amino acid sequence: CASSLGRVEQYF.

V is TRBV29-1 and J is TRBJ2-1, with TRBD2 matching 10 bases. J gave up 7 bases and V 5 bases, and 5 bases lay outside the gene matches. Germline assignment: CDR1 SQVTM and CDR2 ANQGSEA. CDR3 length: 13 amino acids. The chain's CDR3 is CSVLSGRENEQFF. The CDR3, as DNA: TGCAGCGTTTTAAGCGGGAGGGAAAATGAGCAGTTCTTC.

The V gene is TRBV18, the J gene TRBJ2-6; 7 bases match TRBD1. V lost 1 base, J lost 8 bases, and 5 bases stayed unmatched. CDR1 KGHSH and CDR2 LQKENI come from the germline V gene. This CDR3 is built from 15 residues. The CDR3 nucleotides are TGTGCCAGCTCACCACGCGGACAGGCCACCAACGTCCTGACTTTC. It encodes CASSPRGQATNVLTF.

The chain recombines TRBV10-3 with TRBJ2-7, with 13 nucleotides matching TRBD2. The junction had 7 bases not matched to a gene; V was cut back by 7 bases and J by 7 bases. This CDR3 region has 14 residues. CDR1 ENHRY and CDR2 SYGVKD come from the germline V gene. The CDR3 nucleotides are TGTGCCATCACCCGACTAGCGGGAGGACGGGAGCAGTACTTC. Its translation is CAITRLAGGREQYF.